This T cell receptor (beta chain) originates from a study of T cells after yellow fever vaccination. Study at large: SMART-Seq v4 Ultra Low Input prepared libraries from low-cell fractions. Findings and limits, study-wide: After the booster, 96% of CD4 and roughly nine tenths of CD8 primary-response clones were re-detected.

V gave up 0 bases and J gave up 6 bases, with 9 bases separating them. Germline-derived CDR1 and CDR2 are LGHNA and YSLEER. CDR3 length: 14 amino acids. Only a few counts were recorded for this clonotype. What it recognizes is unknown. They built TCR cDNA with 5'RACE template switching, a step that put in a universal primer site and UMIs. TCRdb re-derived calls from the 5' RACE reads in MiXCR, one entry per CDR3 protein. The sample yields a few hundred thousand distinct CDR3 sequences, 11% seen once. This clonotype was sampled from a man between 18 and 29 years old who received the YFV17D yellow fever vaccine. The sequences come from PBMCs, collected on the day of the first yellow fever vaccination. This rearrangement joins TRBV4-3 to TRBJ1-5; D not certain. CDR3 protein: CASSQDGSGQPQHF. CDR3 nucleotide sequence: TGCGCCAGCAGCCAAGATGGTTCGGGTCAGCCCCAGCATTTT.